These T cell receptor beta chains were read from a single sample in a study of blood T cell repertoires in COVID-19. The table came from immunoSEQ multiplex PCR; TCRdb's copy has only in-frame clones and leaves some out. Here the sample spans about 80,000 clones, 70% to 90% being singletons. Sample: peripheral blood. All receptors come from a man between 65 and 85 years old with acute or convalescent COVID-19. Both conserved end residues are part of each CDR3. The order of the fields is clone size, J gene, CDR3 length, V gene, D gene, CDR3 DNA, CDR3 protein. The D gene is left open where the match is weak. Not every row has a clone size; where given, it reads once, few, many or a size class.

size: once
J: TRBJ2-3
length: 14
V: TRBV19
D: NA
DNA: TGTGCCAGCTCCCCCCGGCTGACTACAGATACGCAGTATTTT
CDR3: CASSPRLTTDTQYF

size: NA
J: TRBJ1-5
length: 16
V: TRBV7-8
D: TRBD1
DNA: TGTGCCAGCAGCTTAGACGGGCTCAGGGGGGAACAGCCCCAGCATTTT
CDR3: CASSLDGLRGEQPQHF

size: NA
J: TRBJ1-3
length: 14
V: TRBV9
D: NA
DNA: TGTGCCAGCAGCGTAGGTGGCACCAGAAACACCATATATTTT
CDR3: CASSVGGTRNTIYF

size: NA
J: TRBJ2-1
length: 19
V: TRBV19
D: TRBD2
DNA: TGTGCCAGTAGTATTGCGCTAGCGGGATTTATCGGGATATACAATGAGCAGTTCTTC
CDR3: CASSIALAGFIGIYNEQFF

size: NA
J: TRBJ1-5
length: 15
V: TRBV6-5
D: NA
DNA: TGTGCCAGCAGTTACTCGAGGGTAGGCAATCAGCCCCAGCATTTT
CDR3: CASSYSRVGNQPQHF

size: few
J: TRBJ1-2
length: 16
V: TRBV28
D: TRBD1
DNA: TGTGCCAGCAGTTTAGTAGACGGGACAGTCAACTATGGCTACACCTTC
CDR3: CASSLVDGTVNYGYTF

size: NA
J: TRBJ2-2
length: 15
V: TRBV6-2/TRBV6-3
D: NA
DNA: TGTGCCAGCAGTTATGGTCAGGGGAACACCGGGGAGCTGTTTTTT
CDR3: CASSYGQGNTGELFF

size: NA
J: TRBJ2-7
length: 14
V: TRBV19
D: TRBD1
DNA: TGTGCCAGTAGCTGGGACAGGGACCTCCGCGAGCAGTACTTC
CDR3: CASSWDRDLREQYF

size: NA
J: TRBJ1-5
length: 13
V: TRBV29-1
D: TRBD1
DNA: TGCAGCGTTGGACAGGGAGAAGGTCAGCCCCAGCATTTT
CDR3: CSVGQGEGQPQHF

size: NA
J: TRBJ1-1
length: 13
V: TRBV5-8
D: NA
DNA: TGTGCCAGCAGCTTCAGGGGTAACACTGAAGCTTTCTTT
CDR3: CASSFRGNTEAFF